Listed here is a single T cell receptor (beta chain). Repertoires were generated with immunoSEQ multiplex PCR, while TCRdb's copy carries only in-frame clones and drops some. The profile shows about 40,000 clones, more than 80% of them singletons. This specimen belongs to a study of T cell changes during pregnancy in multiple sclerosis. The CDR3 consists of 11 residues. CDR1 ENHRY and CDR2 SYGVKD come from the germline V gene. Trimming took 3 bases from V and 4 from J, leaving 3 bases between them. The clonotype was recovered from a female donor with multiple sclerosis, enrolled in a pregnancy study. Specimen: peripheral blood, collected before pregnancy. The chain combines TRBV10-3 with TRBJ2-5; D uncertain. The CDR3 DNA follows: TGTGCCATCAGTGATCGAGAGACCCAGTACTTC. Its protein product is CAISDRETQYF.